A single sample is the source of the 23 T cell receptor beta chains below, sequenced in a study of response to subunit inactivated influenza vaccine. TCRdb redid the calling of the RT-PCR reads with MiXCR, one entry per CDR3 protein. The repertoire has some 180,000 distinct CDR3 sequences, about 9% of them found once; the top ten carry approximately 11%. Sample: non-naive T cells sorted from PBMCs, taken on the day of vaccination. The receptors here all came from a man aged 45-60 years who received an inactivated influenza vaccine.

In regard to this clonotype: Since a much larger clone is just one base distant, this may be a read error. The V gene is TRBV20-1, the J gene TRBJ2-5; D unresolved. Germline V lookup: CDR1 DFQATT, CDR2 SNEGSKA (reference sequence). The CDR3 loop spans 10 amino acids. CDR3 residues: CNARTETQYF. CDR3 DNA: TGCAATGCTAGAACCGAGACCCAGTACTTC.

In this sample, this clonotype turned up many times. This chain connects TRBV7-8 to TRBJ2-7; D call uncertain. V was trimmed by 3 bases and J by 3 bases, leaving 12 bases between them. The CDR3 runs to 14 residues. Per germline, CDR1 SGHVS and CDR2 FQNEAQ. The CDR3 reads CASSFGRLSYEQYF. The CDR3 DNA is TGTGCCAGCAGCTTCGGCAGGTTAAGCTACGAGCAGTACTTC.

The table lists this clonotype with many counts. The J gene is TRBJ1-2, the V gene TRBV19; a weak D match, TRBD1 (5 bases). Trimming pared 10 bases from V and 6 bases from J, leaving 12 bases between. Germline V gene lookup returns CDR1 LNHDA and CDR2 SQIVND (reference sequence). The CDR3 is 11 amino acids. CDR3 residues: CATPTRDGYTF. The CDR3, as DNA: TGTGCCACCCCAACCAGGGATGGCTACACCTTC.

This clonotype was counted a few times. The rearrangement uses TRBV19 and TRBJ1-2; a weak D match, TRBD1 (6 bases). The V end lost 7 bases, the J end lost 5 bases, and 20 bases lay between the germline ends. The germline V gene encodes CDR1 LNHDA and CDR2 SQIVND (reference sequence). The CDR3 covers 15 residues. CDR3 region: CASIEPRGPTYGYTF. CDR3 coding DNA: TGTGCCAGTATTGAACCCAGGGGACCTACTTATGGCTACACCTTC.

At least ten counts were recorded for this clonotype. This chain uses TRBV6-2 or TRBV6-3 with TRBJ1-2; no definite D call. Trimming removed 7 bases at V and 5 bases at J, with 11 bases between. CDR3 size: 12 residues. Germline CDR1 is MNHEY and CDR2 is SVGEGT. The CDR3, as DNA: TGTGCCAGCACCCAAGGAGCGTATGGCTACACCTTC. Its protein is CASTQGAYGYTF.

This clonotype showed up just a few times. The chain employs TRBV2 and TRBJ1-2; D remains ambiguous. The CDR3 is made up of 13 amino acids. The V end lost 5 bases, the J end lost 0 bases, and 7 bases lay between the germline ends. The germline V gene encodes CDR1 SNHLY and CDR2 FYNNEI. The CDR3 loop reads CASSSSANYGYTF. CDR3 sequence (DNA): TGTGCCAGCAGTTCCAGTGCTAACTATGGCTACACCTTC.

This clonotype has only a few counts. The chain couples TRBV6-5 to TRBJ2-7; D is possibly TRBD1 or TRBD2 (5 bases each). Germline lookup yields CDR1 MNHEY and CDR2 SVGAGI. V gave up 5 bases and J gave up 9 bases, with 11 bases separating them. There are 11 residues in the CDR3. As DNA, the CDR3 is TGTGCCAGCAGTGGGGGTACGGGGCAGTACTTC. It yields the protein CASSGGTGQYF.

The table lists this clonotype with a few counts. V usage is TRBV5-1 and J usage is TRBJ1-1; D unclear. Germline lookup yields CDR1 SGHRS and CDR2 YFSETQ. The CDR3 contains 14 residues. V lost 1 base, J lost 0 bases, and 7 bases lay in between. CDR3 sequence reads: CASSLTYLNTEAFF. CDR3 nucleotides: TGCGCCAGCAGCTTGACCTACCTGAACACTGAAGCTTTCTTT.

This clonotype turned up a few times. The chain employs TRBV18 and TRBJ1-5; maybe TRBD1 (5 bases). Germline-derived CDR1 and CDR2 are KGHSH and LQKENI. This CDR3 comprises 16 residues. Trimming removed 4 bases at V and 3 bases at J, with 16 bases between. The CDR3 nucleotides are TGTGCCAGCTCACTCCACGCAGGGTCCAACAATCAGCCCCAGCATTTT. Amino acid sequence: CASSLHAGSNNQPQHF.

The genes are TRBV6-5 and TRBJ2-7, with D possibly matching TRBD2 (5 bases). This CDR3 contains 16 residues. In germline, CDR1 is MNHEY, CDR2 SVGAGI. V gave up 0 bases and J gave up 2 bases, with 14 bases separating them. In DNA form, the CDR3 reads TGTGCCAGCAGTTACTCGATGCGGGTACGGGCCTACGAGCAGTACTTC. It is translated as CASSYSMRVRAYEQYF.

This chain joins TRBV5-1 and TRBJ2-5; 9 bases map to TRBD1. The CDR3 has 14 amino acids. Germline V lookup: CDR1 SGHRS, CDR2 YFSETQ. Trimming at V came to 4 bases and at J to 4 bases, leaving 5 bases not matched to a gene. The CDR3 DNA follows: TGCGCCAGCAGCCCTGGACAGGGGTCAGAGACCCAGTACTTC. It encodes CASSPGQGSETQYF.

The chain recombines TRBV15 with TRBJ2-7, with TRBD2 as a possible D gene (5 bases). V was trimmed by 1 base and J by 6 bases, leaving 7 bases between them. The CDR3 extends over 12 amino acids. In germline, CDR1 is LNHNV, CDR2 YYDKDF (reference sequence). DNA of the CDR3: TGTGCCACCAGCAGAGTCGAGGGCGAGCAGTACTTC. The encoded protein is CATSRVEGEQYF.

In this sample, this clonotype turned up many times. The CDR3 coding sequence is TGTGCCAGCAAAAACAGGGCCAGGGGGAACACTGAAGCTTTCTTT. Translated, it gives CASKNRARGNTEAFF. The genes are TRBV28 and TRBJ1-1; a possible D gene is TRBD1 (6 bases). V was trimmed by 7 bases and J by 1 base, leaving 16 bases between them. Germline CDR1 MDHEN, CDR2 SYDVKM. The CDR3 covers 15 residues. Full variable domain (outside the CDR3, taken from reference TRBV28 and TRBJ1-1): DVKVTQSSRYLVKRTGEKVFLECVQDMDHENMFWYRQDPGLGLRLIYFSYDVKMKEKGDIPEGYSVSREKKERFSLILESASTNQTSMYLCASKNRARGNTEAFFGQGTRLTVV.

This chain joins TRBV7-9 and TRBJ1-1, with a possible D match to TRBD1 (5 bases). The CDR3 runs to 11 residues. Germline V gene sequence: CDR1 SEHNR, CDR2 FQNEAQ (reference sequence). The V gene lost 3 bases and the J gene lost 7 bases, with 6 bases spanning the gap. In nucleotides, the CDR3 is TGTGCCAGCAGCTTGGGGGATGAAGCTTTCTTT. It yields the protein CASSLGDEAFF.

This chain links TRBV6-2 or TRBV6-3 with TRBJ2-6; 8 bases map to TRBD1. The length of the CDR3 is 15 residues. The V segment lost 6 bases and the J segment 3 bases; nucleotides outside the gene matches: 4. CDR1 is MNHEY, CDR2 SVGEGT, per germline. The CDR3, as DNA: TGTGCCAGCAGGCGGACAGGGTTTGGGGCCAACGTCCTGACTTTC. Amino acids: CASRRTGFGANVLTF.

For this clonotype: A clone one base away is much larger, so this may be a read error. The chain employs TRBV5-1 and TRBJ1-5; D is ambiguous. CDR3 length: 14 amino acids. Germline CDR1 and CDR2: SGHRS and YFSETQ. The CDR3 sequence: CASSLDGANPPQHF. DNA of the CDR3: TGCGCCAGCAGTTTAGACGGTGCCAATCCGCCCCAGCATTTT.

This CDR3 reads CASSVLDGGTDTQYF. CDR3 DNA sequence: TGTGCCAGCAGCGTGCTTGACGGGGGCACAGATACGCAGTATTTT. This chain links TRBV5-5 with TRBJ2-3; TRBD2 is a possible D gene (5 bases). CDR3 size: 15 residues. The V gene lost 4 bases and the J gene lost 1 base, with 13 bases spanning the gap. Germline V gene data show CDR1 as SGHKS and CDR2 as YYEKEE (reference sequence). The full variable domain, its missing parts supplied by reference TRBV5-5 and TRBJ2-3, is DAGVTQSPTHLIKTRGQQVTLRCSPISGHKSVSWYQQVLGQGPQFIFQYYEKEERGRGNFPDRFSARQFPNYSSELNVNALLLGDSALYLCASSVLDGGTDTQYFGPGTRLTVL.

There are a few counts of this clonotype. The chain couples TRBV6-5 to TRBJ1-5, with 10 nucleotides matching TRBD1. This CDR3 region has 17 residues. Trimming took 3 bases from V and 0 from J; bases not matched to a gene: 5. Germline V CDR1 and CDR2: MNHEY, SVGAGI. CDR3 loop: CASSYLRTGGSNQPQHF. CDR3 nucleotide sequence: TGTGCCAGCAGTTATCTTAGGACAGGGGGTAGCAATCAGCCCCAGCATTTT.

The J gene is TRBJ2-1, the V gene TRBV5-1; 8 bases map to TRBD2. V was clipped by 2 bases and J by 7 bases; unmatched bases: 17. This CDR3 comprises 18 residues. Germline lookup yields CDR1 SGHRS and CDR2 YFSETQ. The CDR3 loop reads CASSFNLPGSSGRNEQFF. The CDR3, as DNA: TGCGCCAGCAGCTTTAATCTACCCGGAAGCAGCGGGAGAAATGAGCAGTTCTTC.

This clonotype has at least ten counts. The V and J genes are TRBV7-2 and TRBJ2-3; D is unclear. The germline V and J ends were trimmed by 1 base and 4 bases, with 12 bases remaining between them. The CDR3 runs 15 residues. Germline V CDR1 and CDR2: SGHTA, FQGNSA. CDR3 in amino acids: CASSLDWPVSDTQYF. CDR3 bases: TGTGCCAGCAGCTTAGACTGGCCAGTTTCAGATACGCAGTATTTT.

This clonotype was counted between two and nine times. One end of the junction varies from germline; a read error may be responsible. The chain recombines TRBV10-3 with TRBJ2-7; possible D gene TRBD1, 5 bases. The CDR3 extends over 17 amino acids. The germline V gene encodes CDR1 ENHRY and CDR2 SYGVKD. The CDR3 nucleotides are TGTGCCAGCAGTAGAGCTCACTCAGGGTCGGGCATTCTCGAGCAGTACTTC. It specifies CASSRAHSGSGILEQYF.

This clonotype has more than one count but fewer than ten. This chain joins TRBV19 and TRBJ2-1; no firm D call. The V end lost 3 bases, the J end lost 6 bases, and 9 bases lay between the germline ends. This CDR3 comprises 13 residues. Germline V gene lookup returns CDR1 LNHDA and CDR2 SQIVND (reference sequence). The CDR3 protein is CASSMGTINEQFF. The CDR3 nucleotides read TGTGCCAGTAGTATGGGAACTATCAATGAGCAGTTCTTC.

This clonotype was recorded a few times. The genes are TRBV6-5 and TRBJ2-7; TRBD2 agrees at 12 bases. V lost 4 bases, J lost 4 bases, and 14 bases stayed unmatched. From germline, CDR1 is MNHEY and CDR2 SVGAGI. The CDR3 is 18 amino acids. CDR3 amino acids: CASSSGTDGLAGIYEQYF. Written as DNA, the CDR3 is TGTGCCAGCAGTTCGGGGACCGATGGACTAGCGGGAATATACGAGCAGTACTTC.